The present entry profiles one TCR beta chain with its context. The antigen is undetermined. Trimming removed 0 bases at V and 0 bases at J, with 11 bases between. This CDR3 has 16 amino acids. CDR1 is KGHSH, CDR2 LQKENI, per germline. The data derive from a study of T cell responses to AZD1222 COVID-19 vaccine. About the study: The study pooled second doses at about 4 or about 12 weeks.

Study-wide findings and caveats: Seropositive status at baseline applied to only six AZD1222 recipients. Samples come after the peak T cell response, not at day 14.

Using immunoSEQ multiplex PCR, the repertoire was profiled, and TCRdb retains in-frame clones only, with some absent. The repertoire consists of 50,000 to 75,000 clones, with over 60% occurring once and the leading ten covering over 13%. The chain combines TRBV18 with TRBJ1-2; the D gene is possibly TRBD1 (5 bases). The sequence came from an adult in good health. The input for sequencing was peripheral blood, taken on day 0 of AZD1222 vaccination. The CDR3 sequence is CASSPPFGDPNYGYTF. The CDR3 coding sequence is TGTGCCAGCTCACCACCGTTTGGGGACCCTAACTATGGCTACACCTTC. Combining the CDR3 with reference TRBV18 and TRBJ1-2 gives the whole variable domain NAGVMQNPRHLVRRRGQEARLRCSPMKGHSHVYWYRQLPEEGLKFMVYLQKENIIDESGMPKERFSAEFPKEGPSILRIQQVVRGDSAAYFCASSPPFGDPNYGYTFGSGTRLTVV.